These 14 T cell receptor beta chains originate from one sample sequenced in a study of cytomegalovirus exposure and HLA in healthy donors. PCR was performed using 60 Vbeta and 13 Jbeta primers. The repertoire was sequenced with immunoSEQ multiplex PCR; TCRdb's copy has only in-frame clones and lacks some. This sample's clone table lists about 140,000 clones. The sample consisted of PBMCs. The receptors were sampled from a male donor in good health and CMV-seronegative.

This chain connects TRBV5-1 to TRBJ1-2, with D perhaps TRBD1 (5 bases). The CDR3 totals 12 residues. Germline V gene data show CDR1 as SGHRS and CDR2 as YFSETQ. The V gene lost 2 bases and the J gene lost 5 bases, with 7 bases spanning the gap. The CDR3 is CASSFDRYGYTF. CDR3 bases: TGCGCCAGCAGCTTTGACAGATATGGCTACACCTTC.

CDR3 loop: CASSLSPSSYEQYF. CDR3 DNA sequence: TGTGCCAGCAGCTTAAGCCCGAGCTCCTACGAGCAGTACTTC. The chain links TRBV7-9 to TRBJ2-7; D not certain. The ends were cut back, 2 bases at V and 0 bases at J, with 8 bases in the middle. The CDR3 spans 14 residues. Germline V gene data show CDR1 as SEHNR and CDR2 as FQNEAQ (reference sequence).

The chain carries TRBV29-1 and TRBJ2-3, with D perhaps matching TRBD1 (5 bases). The CDR3 runs to 14 residues. Deletions cut 2 bases from V and 0 bases from J, with 9 bases between. Germline-derived CDR1 and CDR2 are SQVTM and ANQGSEA. The CDR3 nucleotides are TGCAGCGTTGAACTGGGGCTCAGCACAGATACGCAGTATTTT. Protein sequence: CSVELGLSTDTQYF.

The J gene is TRBJ1-6, the V gene TRBV30; D remains unclear. V gave up 5 bases and J gave up 6 bases, with 14 bases separating them. Germline lookup yields CDR1 GTSNPN and CDR2 SVGIG (reference sequence). This CDR3 is 14 amino acids long. CDR3 protein: CAWSRGEVNSPLHF. The CDR3 DNA reads TGTGCCTGGTCCCGAGGAGAGGTTAATTCACCCCTCCACTTT.

The rearrangement uses TRBV18 and TRBJ2-1; 14 bases are a match to TRBD2. Germline V lookup: CDR1 KGHSH, CDR2 LQKENI. CDR3 size: 19 residues. V lost 3 bases and J lost 0; bases outside the gene matches: 7. This chain's CDR3 is CASSPLGTSGRFSYNEQFF. The CDR3 DNA reads TGTGCCAGCTCACCGCTTGGGACTAGCGGGAGATTCTCCTACAATGAGCAGTTCTTC.

V gene TRBV6-1 combines with J gene TRBJ2-1; 7 positions agree with TRBD2. CDR3 length: 15 amino acids. Germline V lookup: CDR1 MNHNS, CDR2 SASEGT. V shed 8 bases and J 0 bases; nucleotides not matched to a gene: 7. CDR3 DNA: TGTGCCAGCCATTCGGGGGGTAGCTCCTACAATGAGCAGTTCTTC. This translates into CASHSGGSSYNEQFF.

V and J are TRBV30 and TRBJ2-7; 14 bases map to TRBD2. Trimming at V came to 4 bases and at J to 4 bases, leaving 9 bases not matched to a gene. The CDR3 spans 16 residues. Per the germline V gene, CDR1 is GTSNPN and CDR2 is SVGIG (reference sequence). The CDR3 is CAWTPGLAGDSYEQYF. The CDR3 bases are TGTGCCTGGACCCCGGGACTAGCGGGAGATTCATACGAGCAGTACTTC.

V and J are TRBV10-3 and TRBJ1-4; 7 bases are shared with TRBD1. This CDR3 contains 13 residues. From germline, CDR1 is ENHRY and CDR2 SYGVKD. After removal of 6 bases from V and 4 bases from J, the junction contained 2 bases not matched to a gene. CDR3: CAISGDSNEKLFF. As DNA, the CDR3 is TGTGCCATCAGCGGGGACAGTAATGAAAAACTGTTTTTT.

V and J are TRBV6-5 and TRBJ1-2; D gene uncertain. The CDR3 runs 15 residues. V lost 0 bases to trimming and J lost 5 bases, with 13 bases between them. Germline CDR1 is MNHEY and CDR2 is SVGAGI. CDR3 nucleotides: TGTGCCAGCAGTTACTCGCAAGAGGTCTGGTATGGCTACACCTTC. Protein sequence: CASSYSQEVWYGYTF.

V usage is TRBV7-9 and J usage is TRBJ2-5; the D is unclear. The germline V and J ends were trimmed by 1 base and 2 bases, with 14 bases remaining between them. The CDR3 spans 16 residues. Germline CDR1 SEHNR, CDR2 FQNEAQ (reference sequence). The CDR3 sequence is CASSLGPMADQETQYF. The DNA of the CDR3 is TGTGCCAGCAGCTTAGGTCCAATGGCAGATCAAGAGACCCAGTACTTC. The full variable domain, in which reference TRBV7-9 and TRBJ2-5 provide the parts outside the CDR3, is DTGVSQNPRHKITKRGQNVTFRCDPISEHNRLYWYRQTLGQGPEFLTYFQNEAQLEKSRLLSDRFSAERPKGSFSTLEIQRTEQGDSAMYLCASSLGPMADQETQYFGPGTRLLVL.

The chain links TRBV10-3 to TRBJ2-7; 9 bases fit TRBD1. The CDR3 has 14 residues. Germline assignment: CDR1 ENHRY and CDR2 SYGVKD. The V gene end was trimmed by 5 bases and the J gene end by 1 base; junction bases not matched to a gene: 3. DNA for the CDR3: TGTGCCATCAGTACCGGGACAGGGTCCTACGAGCAGTACTTC. This codes for CAISTGTGSYEQYF.

V usage is TRBV7-8 and J usage is TRBJ2-2; tentative D call: TRBD2 (5 bases). The CDR3 is 19 residues long. Trimming left V 2 bases short and J 2 bases short, with 21 bases between. Germline lookup yields CDR1 SGHVS and CDR2 FQNEAQ. In nucleotides, the CDR3 is TGTGCCAGCAGCTTAACGTTGGAAGGGCGGGCGCCTAACACCGGGGAGCTGTTTTTT. It yields the protein CASSLTLEGRAPNTGELFF.

The chain employs TRBV18 and TRBJ1-3, with 8 bases aligning to TRBD1. The trim removed 8 bases at V and 1 base at J, leaving 7 bases unmatched. Germline V gene lookup returns CDR1 KGHSH and CDR2 LQKENI. CDR3 size: 15 residues. DNA of the CDR3: TGTGCCAGCCTCATAGGACAGGGATCTGGAAACACCATATATTTT. Translated, it gives CASLIGQGSGNTIYF.

V usage is TRBV13 and J usage is TRBJ2-3; 7 nucleotides line up with TRBD2. Germline lookup yields CDR1 PRHDT and CDR2 FYEKMQ (reference sequence). The V gene end was trimmed by 2 bases and the J gene end by 5 bases; junction bases not matched to a gene: 16. This CDR3 has 18 residues. CDR3: CASSLREGRRGVGDTQYF. Written as DNA, the CDR3 is TGTGCCAGCAGCTTAAGGGAAGGCCGCCGGGGGGTGGGAGATACGCAGTATTTT.